The entry below describes one T cell receptor beta chain. The target antigen is unknown. The CDR3 loop spans 11 amino acids. Germline CDR1 reads DFQATT; CDR2 reads SNEGSKA (reference sequence). The ends lost 5 bases at V and 13 bases at J; junction bases unmatched: 10. The record originates from a study of shared clonotypes between healthy human individuals. Study results and caveats: In the sorted subsets, rarefaction showed sequencing was incomplete despite large depth.

The data were produced by immunoSEQ multiplex PCR, yet TCRdb's version contains in-frame clones alone and is incomplete. The repertoire includes approximately 1.4 million clones, 95% to 99% of them detected once, and 0.45% sits in the top ten. This receptor was identified in a man aged 30 to 45 in good health. J is TRBJ1-2 and V is TRBV20-1; 7 bases are a match to TRBD1. Sequenced material: naive CD4+ T cells sorted from blood. Indicated subset: CD45RA+ positively selected. The CDR3 DNA reads TGCAGTGCTGGTGGCGGACAGGAAAGCACCTTC. Protein sequence: CSAGGGQESTF.